This record concerns one T cell receptor (beta chain) sequence. Its antigen remains undetermined. Per-base quality was not reported, and no clone a single base away is much larger than it. The source of the sample is a study of Ad26.COV2.S vaccination and SARS-CoV-2 variants (dated by TCRdb to the early 2020s). As for the study more broadly: Donors in the vaccine arm were drawn from COV1001, a phase I-IIa trial of Ad26.COV2.S in healthy adults that was multicentre, randomized, double-blind and placebo-controlled. Throughout the experiments and outcome assessment, investigators stayed blinded to trial group allocation. A total of around 32 samples were included in the TCR-sequenced set, comprising around 19 Ad26.COV2.S vaccine recipients, 5 placebo recipients and 8 SARS-CoV-2 convalescent individuals. The specificity and breadth of SARS-CoV-2-reactive T cell receptors after Ad26.COV2.S vaccination were assessed by TCRbeta repertoire sequencing. Ad26.COV2.S was administered intramuscularly at 5 x 10^10 or 1 x 10^11 viral particles, either as a single shot or as two shots given 56 days apart. Participants in the trial were split at random into five groups of five each, receiving low-dose or high-dose Ad26.COV2.S once or twice, or else placebo on both occasions. Paper-wide results and their limitations: Vaccine and placebo recipients had comparable non-spike TCR breadth, which fits with the vaccine containing only spike. The authors noted that the TCR breadth and depth analyses may have underestimated total T cell responses. The study was not powered to compare responses between vaccine doses or regimens. Ad26.COV2.S recipients had higher spike-specific TCR breadth than placebo recipients (P = 0.0014). Substantial breadth of spike-specific CD8+ and CD4+ T cell responses was reported after vaccination.

CDR1 KGHSH and CDR2 LQKENI are derived from the germline V gene. The CDR3 has 13 amino acids, counting the end cysteine and phenylalanine. The CDR3 DNA has 39 bases and is translated from base 1. At the junction V is shortened by 6 bases and J by 1 base, with 9 bases in between. The immunoSEQ Assay was the method used to sequence TCRbeta CDR3 regions. After extraction, genomic DNA underwent amplification by bias-controlled multiplex PCR, followed by high-throughput sequencing. Turning to the authors' computational methods: To quantify the absolute abundance of every unique TCRbeta CDR3 region, sequences were collapsed and filtered. T cell fraction was estimated by normalizing TCRbeta template counts to usable DNA, which was measured by amplifying reference genes present in all nucleated cells. Repertoire TCRs were annotated as SARS-CoV-2-specific by exact matching of V gene, CDR3 amino acid sequence and J gene to a known reactive TCR set. The reference SARS-CoV-2 TCR set came from MIRA and was filtered for enrichment in COVID-19-positive ImmuneCODE repertoires, removing public or cross-reactive TCRs. Using the MIRA antigens, annotated TCRs were further analysed by specific ORF or by position within an ORF. Breadth was defined as annotated unique rearrangements over total unique productive rearrangements; depth was the summed frequency of those rearrangements. Group comparisons of TCR breadth used two-sided Wilcoxon rank-sum tests. In its TCRdb copy, this immuneACCESS table keeps in-frame sequences only and misses some clones. Where compared with another copy, unresolved V genes explain less than half of these, and the others have no known cause. The DNA gave D and trimming, while V, J and clone size come from that table. Counted in this sample were 250,000 or so clones; 87% of them appeared once. The top ten clones comprise 2.9% of the sample.

This specimen's treatment or condition label, interpreted: about 20 received Ad26.COV2.S at low or high dose, single or two shots; several received placebo; per-sample allocation not given. Repertoires of vaccine and placebo recipients were sequenced from samples collected on day 63 after the first injection. In Cohort 1b, 25 or so adults aged 18-55 years were enrolled at a single site in Boston, USA, between 29 July and 7 August 2020. Ad26.COV2.S was a replication-incompetent adenovirus type 26 vector that expressed a prefusion-stabilized SARS-CoV-2 spike protein derived from the original Wuhan strain.

The clonotype originates from a person between 18 and 59 years old who received the Ad26.COV2.S COVID-19 vaccine or a placebo. The input for sequencing was peripheral blood, taken in a trial of Ad26.COV2.S vaccine versus placebo. The chain was built from TRBV18 and TRBJ2-5; a tentative D match to TRBD1 spans 6 bases. The CDR3 region has the sequence CASSDRFQETQYF. The bases are TGTGCCAGCTCTGACAGGTTCCAAGAGACCCAGTACTTC.